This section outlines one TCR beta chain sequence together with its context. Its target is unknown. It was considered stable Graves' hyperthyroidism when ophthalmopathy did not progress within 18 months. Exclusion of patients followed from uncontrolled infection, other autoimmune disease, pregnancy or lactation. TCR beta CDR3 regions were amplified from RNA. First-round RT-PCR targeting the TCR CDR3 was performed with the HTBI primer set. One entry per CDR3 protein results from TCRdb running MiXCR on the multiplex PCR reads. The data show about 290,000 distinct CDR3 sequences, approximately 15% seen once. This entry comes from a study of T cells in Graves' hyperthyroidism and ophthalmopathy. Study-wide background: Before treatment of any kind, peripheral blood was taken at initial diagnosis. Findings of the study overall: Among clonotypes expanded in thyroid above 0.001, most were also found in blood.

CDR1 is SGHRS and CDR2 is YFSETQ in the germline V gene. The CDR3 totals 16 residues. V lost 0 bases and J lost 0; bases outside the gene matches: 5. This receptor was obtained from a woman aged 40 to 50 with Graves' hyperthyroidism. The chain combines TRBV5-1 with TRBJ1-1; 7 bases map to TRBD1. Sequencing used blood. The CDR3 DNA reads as TGCGCCAGCAGCTTGGGGAGACAGGGAATGAACACTGAAGCTTTCTTT. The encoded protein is CASSLGRQGMNTEAFF.